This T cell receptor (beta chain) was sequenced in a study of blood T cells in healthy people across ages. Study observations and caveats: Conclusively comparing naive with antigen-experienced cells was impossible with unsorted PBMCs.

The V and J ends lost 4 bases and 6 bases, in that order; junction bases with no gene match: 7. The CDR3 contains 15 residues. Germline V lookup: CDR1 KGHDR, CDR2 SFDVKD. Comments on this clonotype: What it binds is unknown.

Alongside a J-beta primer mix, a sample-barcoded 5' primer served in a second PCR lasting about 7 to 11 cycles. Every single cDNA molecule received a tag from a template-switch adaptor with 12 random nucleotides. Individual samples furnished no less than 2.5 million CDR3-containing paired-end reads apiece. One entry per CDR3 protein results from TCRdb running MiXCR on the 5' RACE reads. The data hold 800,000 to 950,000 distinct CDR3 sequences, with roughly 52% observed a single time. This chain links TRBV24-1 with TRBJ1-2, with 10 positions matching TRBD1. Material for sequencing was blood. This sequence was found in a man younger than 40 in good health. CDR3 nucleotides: TGTGCCACCAGTGACCATGGGACAGGGGAAGATGGCTACACCTTC. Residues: CATSDHGTGEDGYTF.